Each of the 19 T cell receptor beta chains below was sequenced from the same sample in a study of cytomegalovirus exposure and HLA in healthy donors. 13 Jbeta primers and 60 Vbeta primers were used for the PCR. Libraries were prepared by immunoSEQ multiplex PCR; TCRdb keeps only in-frame clonotypes and omits some of them. The sample yields some 150,000 clones, more than 75% seen once. The sequencing input was PBMCs. The receptors derive from a woman aged 35 to 49 in good health and CMV-seropositive.

For the CDR3, the DNA is TGTGCCAGCAGCGCCGGGACAGGGCGCTACGAGCAGTACTTC. This sequence encodes CASSAGTGRYEQYF. The chain uses TRBV7-3 and TRBJ2-7, with TRBD1 matching over 9 bases. CDR3 length: 14 residues. Germline CDR1 SGHTA, CDR2 FQGTGA. Trimming removed 5 bases from V and 3 bases from J; junction bases left unmatched: 5. The whole variable domain, filled in from reference TRBV7-3 and TRBJ2-7, reads GAGVSQTPSNKVTEKGKYVELRCDPISGHTALYWYRQSLGQGPEFLIYFQGTGAADDSGLPNDRFFAVRPEGSVSTLKIQRTERGDSAVYLCASSAGTGRYEQYFGPGTRLTVT.

The genes are TRBV6-6 and TRBJ2-2, with TRBD2 matching 13 bases. Trimming at V came to 6 bases and at J to 5 bases, leaving 3 bases not matched to a gene. Germline CDR1 is MNHNY and CDR2 is SVGAGI (reference sequence). The length of the CDR3 is 15 residues. The CDR3 DNA sequence: TGTGCCAGCAGAACTAGCGGGAGGGGAACCGGGGAGCTGTTTTTT. Protein sequence: CASRTSGRGTGELFF.

CDR3 coding DNA: TGCGCCAGCAGCCCTGCGGGACAGCGTTATAAGGGGGAGACCCAGTACTTC. Amino acids: CASSPAGQRYKGETQYF. The chain links TRBV5-1 to TRBJ2-5, with a tentative D call TRBD1 (7 bases). CDR1 and CDR2 from the germline V gene are SGHRS and YFSETQ. V lost 4 bases and J lost 5, with 24 bases in between. The CDR3 contains 17 residues.

This clone was seen a few times. The rearrangement joins TRBV27 to TRBJ2-1; D remains ambiguous. V lost 6 bases to trimming and J lost 0 bases, with 6 bases between them. Germline CDR1 MNHEY, CDR2 SMNVEV (reference sequence). The CDR3 consists of 13 residues. CDR3 region: CASSLNSYNEQFF. The CDR3 DNA reads TGTGCCAGCAGCCTTAACTCCTACAATGAGCAGTTCTTC.

The rearrangement uses TRBV7-2 and TRBJ2-7, with 9 bases matching TRBD1. The CDR3 is made up of 18 amino acids. Germline lookup yields CDR1 SGHTA and CDR2 FQGNSA. The junction had 13 bases not matched to a gene; V was cut back by 4 bases and J by 0 bases. The CDR3 region is CASSSLVTGTGTSYEQYF. CDR3 nucleotide sequence: TGTGCCAGCAGCTCACTAGTAACCGGGACAGGGACCTCCTACGAGCAGTACTTC. Complete variable domain (other parts from reference TRBV7-2 and TRBJ2-7): GAGVSQSPSNKVTEKGKDVELRCDPISGHTALYWYRQSLGQGLEFLIYFQGNSAPDKSGLPSDRFSAERTGGSVSTLTIQRTQQEDSAVYLCASSSLVTGTGTSYEQYFGPGTRLTVT.

The gene calls are TRBV28 and TRBJ2-2; D gene uncertain. Germline V gene sequence: CDR1 MDHEN, CDR2 SYDVKM. The CDR3 extends over 13 amino acids. V was shortened by 2 bases and J by 7 bases, with 8 bases between the two germline ends. CDR3 sequence (DNA): TGTGCCAGCAGTTTACGGTATTACGGGGAGCTGTTTTTT. Its protein is CASSLRYYGELFF.

The V gene is TRBV28, the J gene TRBJ1-2, with 9 nucleotides matching TRBD1. The length of the CDR3 is 13 residues. With V trimmed by 5 bases and J by 6 bases, 4 bases remained unmatched. Per the germline V gene, CDR1 is MDHEN and CDR2 is SYDVKM. The CDR3 region has the DNA TGTGCCAGCAGTGGGGACAGGGTTGATGGCTACACCTTC. It yields the protein CASSGDRVDGYTF.

This chain uses TRBV19 with TRBJ2-1, with a weak D call TRBD2 (6 bases). Germline V gene lookup returns CDR1 LNHDA and CDR2 SQIVND (reference sequence). The CDR3 length is 14 residues. Deletions cut 10 bases from V and 7 bases from J, with 20 bases between. CDR3 region: CATREAPGWNEQFF. The DNA for the CDR3 is TGTGCCACCAGGGAGGCGCCTGGGTGGAATGAGCAGTTCTTC.

This clone was seen a single time. The CDR3 protein is CASSVGQGRTDTQYF. CDR3 coding DNA: TGTGCCAGCAGCGTAGGACAGGGGCGCACAGATACGCAGTATTTT. The genes are TRBV9 and TRBJ2-3; the match to TRBD1 covers 8 bases. From germline, CDR1 is SGDLS and CDR2 YYNGEE. Trimming removed 0 bases from V and 1 base from J; junction bases left unmatched: 1. This CDR3 contains 15 residues.

This chain joins TRBV27 and TRBJ2-1; 9 positions match TRBD2. Germline-derived CDR1 and CDR2 are MNHEY and SMNVEV (reference sequence). The CDR3 length is 18 residues. Germline trimming cut 5 bases from V and 0 bases from J; bases unmatched to any gene: 11. CDR3 sequence reads: CASSSIPLAGSSYNEQFF. CDR3 bases: TGTGCCAGCAGTAGTATCCCCCTAGCGGGGAGCTCCTACAATGAGCAGTTCTTC.

The chain joins TRBV28 to TRBJ2-5, with unresolved D. The CDR3 runs to 10 residues. CDR1 and CDR2 from the germline V gene are MDHEN and SYDVKM. The ends were cut back, 5 bases at V and 5 bases at J, with 3 bases in the middle. The CDR3 nucleotides are TGTGCCAGCAGTCAGGAGACCCAGTACTTC. This codes for CASSQETQYF.

The chain links TRBV7-9 to TRBJ1-5, with D uncertain. V lost 5 bases, J lost 6 bases, and 8 bases lay in between. Germline V lookup: CDR1 SEHNR, CDR2 FQNEAQ (reference sequence). The CDR3 is made up of 12 amino acids. CDR3 residues: CASSVLRQPQHF. CDR3 in DNA: TGTGCCAGCAGCGTGCTACGTCAGCCCCAGCATTTT.

The chain couples TRBV29-1 to TRBJ2-5; 7 bases align to TRBD2. This CDR3 comprises 13 residues. V dropped 4 bases and J dropped 5; count of bases not matched to a gene: 7. Germline assignment: CDR1 SQVTM and CDR2 ANQGSEA. CDR3 residues: CSVASGGGETQYF. CDR3 bases: TGCAGCGTTGCGTCGGGAGGTGGGGAGACCCAGTACTTC.

The rearrangement uses TRBV18 and TRBJ2-5, with no clear D. CDR3 length: 13 amino acids. CDR1 is KGHSH, CDR2 LQKENI, per germline. Trimming removed 2 bases from V and 5 bases from J, with 9 bases in between. CDR3 amino acids: CASSPVSTETQYF. The CDR3 coding sequence is TGTGCCAGCTCACCAGTCAGTACGGAGACCCAGTACTTC.

The chain is built from TRBV28 and TRBJ2-7; 10 bases map to TRBD1. There are 14 residues in the CDR3. Losses at the gene ends were 3 bases for V and 4 bases for J; bases not matched to a gene: 3. CDR1 and CDR2 from the germline V gene are MDHEN and SYDVKM. CDR3 in amino acids: CASSFLDRGYEQYF. The CDR3 bases are TGTGCCAGCAGTTTTTTGGACAGGGGGTACGAGCAGTACTTC.

This chain joins TRBV19 and TRBJ2-1; D possibly corresponds to TRBD1 (6 bases). The CDR3 sequence is 11 residues long. Germline V gene lookup returns CDR1 LNHDA and CDR2 SQIVND (reference sequence). Trimming removed 11 bases from V and 4 bases from J, with 9 bases in between. DNA of the CDR3: TGTGCCGTACAGGGATACAATGAGCAGTTCTTC. It codes for CAVQGYNEQFF.

This rearrangement joins TRBV7-3 to TRBJ1-6; D might be TRBD1 (5 bases). From germline, CDR1 is SGHTA and CDR2 FQGTGA. The CDR3 loop spans 13 amino acids. V was cut by 5 bases and J by 7 bases, with 9 bases left in between. CDR3 in DNA: TGTGCCAGCAGCCATGACAGCAATTCACCCCTCCACTTT. Its translation is CASSHDSNSPLHF.

This sequence joins TRBV5-1 and TRBJ2-2; 7 bases fit TRBD1. Germline V gene lookup returns CDR1 SGHRS and CDR2 YFSETQ. The CDR3 sequence is 16 residues long. V shed 5 bases, J shed 0 bases, and the junction held 7 bases outside the gene matches. The DNA of the CDR3 is TGCGCCAGCAGAACCATAGGACAGGCGAACACCGGGGAGCTGTTTTTT. Translated: CASRTIGQANTGELFF.

The rearrangement links TRBV5-1 to TRBJ2-5; D is perhaps TRBD2 (6 bases). Germline V CDR1 and CDR2: SGHRS, YFSETQ. The CDR3 spans 16 residues. V lost 7 bases and J 4 bases, leaving 23 bases between the germline ends. This CDR3 reads CASRERAGGWGETQYF. The CDR3 bases are TGCGCCAGCCGGGAACGAGCGGGTGGTTGGGGAGAGACCCAGTACTTC.